This passage covers 28 T cell receptor beta chains from one sample sequenced in a study of shared clonotypes between healthy human individuals. Assay: immunoSEQ multiplex PCR; the TCRdb copy retains only in-frame clones and omits some. The data show hundreds of thousands of clones, with over 65% seen just once and less than 2% held by the top ten. Sequenced: memory CD4+ T cells sorted from blood. The sample's subset: CD45RA-negative fraction. These TCRs come from a young woman in good health.

CDR3 nucleotide sequence: TGTGCCAGCAGTGACTACAGGGTCCCCAATAATCAGCCCCAGCATTTT. It encodes CASSDYRVPNNQPQHF. The rearrangement uses TRBV6-1 and TRBJ1-5; weak D call: TRBD1 (6 bases). Germline-derived CDR1 and CDR2 are MNHNS and SASEGT. This CDR3 is built from 16 residues. V was trimmed by 3 bases and J by 4 bases, leaving 16 bases between them.

V usage is TRBV7-3 and J usage is TRBJ2-1, with 10 positions matching TRBD2. Germline CDR1 SGHTA, CDR2 FQGTGA. The CDR3 sequence is 15 residues long. J gave up 10 bases and V 3 bases, and 9 bases lay outside the gene matches. The CDR3: CASSLGLAGADEQFF. The CDR3 region has the DNA TGTGCCAGCAGCTTGGGCCTAGCGGGAGCAGACGAGCAGTTCTTC.

V and J are TRBV7-9 and TRBJ1-2; D is ambiguous. V was trimmed by 4 bases and J by 3 bases, leaving 3 bases between them. CDR1 SEHNR and CDR2 FQNEAQ come from the germline V gene (reference sequence). The CDR3 sequence is 11 residues long. CDR3 loop: CASSYDYGYTF. CDR3 DNA: TGTGCCAGCAGCTACGACTATGGCTACACCTTC.

This chain connects TRBV10-3 to TRBJ1-5; D ambiguous. From germline, CDR1 is ENHRY and CDR2 SYGVKD. V was pared by 0 bases and J by 3 bases, with 6 bases between. This CDR3 has 14 amino acids. The chain's CDR3 is CAISESLFNQPQHF. The CDR3 DNA follows: TGTGCCATCAGTGAGTCTTTGTTCAATCAGCCCCAGCATTTT.

V usage is TRBV28 and J usage is TRBJ1-5; possible D gene TRBD1, 5 bases. CDR3 size: 14 residues. Trimming removed 6 bases from V and 5 bases from J, with 14 bases in between. From germline, CDR1 is MDHEN and CDR2 SYDVKM. CDR3 sequence (DNA): TGTGCCAGCAGGCGGACATTGACTGATCAGCCCCAGCATTTT. The encoded protein is CASRRTLTDQPQHF.

On this clone: A much larger clone lies one base from this, so it may be a read error. The chain joins TRBV28 to TRBJ1-1; perhaps TRBD1 as D (5 bases). CDR3 size: 13 residues. V was cut by 6 bases and J by 0 bases, with 8 bases left in between. Germline V gene sequence: CDR1 MDHEN, CDR2 SYDVKM. CDR3 loop: CASRPGMNTEAFF. Here the CDR3 DNA reads TGTGCCAGCAGGCCAGGGATGAACACTGAAGCTTTCTTT.

The chain recombines TRBV30 with TRBJ2-1; D might be TRBD2 (5 bases). V gave up 2 bases and J gave up 4 bases, with 12 bases separating them. The CDR3 loop spans 14 amino acids. The germline gives CDR1 GTSNPN, CDR2 SVGIG (reference sequence). CDR3 sequence (DNA): TGTGCCTGGAGTACTATGGACTTTTACAATGAGCAGTTCTTC. This codes for CAWSTMDFYNEQFF.

The sample holds a few counts of this clone. The rearrangement uses TRBV5-1 and TRBJ2-1, with 9 bases identical to TRBD1. CDR3 length equals 14 residues. V lost 2 bases and J lost 6; bases outside the gene matches: 3. Germline-derived CDR1 and CDR2 are SGHRS and YFSETQ. The CDR3 nucleotides read TGCGCCAGCAGCTTCGGGACAGGGTCCAATGAGCAGTTCTTC. Translated: CASSFGTGSNEQFF.

The chain carries TRBV6-6 and TRBJ1-4; D uncertain. The V gene's germline CDR1 is MNHNY and CDR2 SVGAGI (reference sequence). This CDR3 contains 15 residues. V dropped 6 bases and J dropped 5 bases, with 16 bases sitting between them. The CDR3 region is CASSPRRRLNEKLFF. The DNA of the CDR3 is TGTGCCAGCAGCCCCCGGAGGCGGTTAAATGAAAAACTGTTTTTT.

J is TRBJ2-7 and V is TRBV11-2; D not resolved. Germline CDR1 SGHAT, CDR2 FQNNGV. The V and J ends lost 0 bases and 0 bases respectively, with 9 bases between them. The CDR3 length is 15 residues. DNA of the CDR3: TGTGCCAGCAGCTTAGACGGTTCAAGCTCCTACGAGCAGTACTTC. It yields the protein CASSLDGSSSYEQYF.

The chain is built from TRBV7-3 and TRBJ2-5; D is undetermined. There are 13 residues in the CDR3. The V end lost 1 base, the J end lost 6 bases, and 9 bases lay between the germline ends. Germline values: CDR1 SGHTA, CDR2 FQGTGA. Written as DNA, the CDR3 is TGTGCCAGCAGCTTAAACAACCGCCAGACCCAGTACTTC. It codes for CASSLNNRQTQYF.

The chain couples TRBV20-1 to TRBJ2-1; D call uncertain. Germline assignment: CDR1 DFQATT and CDR2 SNEGSKA (reference sequence). The CDR3 spans 11 residues. Trimming left V 3 bases short and J 9 bases short, with 9 bases between. CDR3 region: CSASVLGEQFF. The CDR3 bases are TGCAGTGCTAGTGTGTTAGGTGAGCAGTTCTTC.

This clone was counted between two and nine times. The genes are TRBV6-1 and TRBJ1-2; D unresolved. CDR3 length equals 13 residues. V lost 11 bases and J lost 2, with 15 bases in between. CDR1 MNHNS and CDR2 SASEGT come from the germline V gene. In DNA form, the CDR3 reads TGTGCCGGAGGCGACGGAACAAACTATGGCTACACCTTC. This codes for CAGGDGTNYGYTF.

The count of this clone is one. Just one base apart from a much larger clone, this may be a read error. The V and J genes are TRBV5-1 and TRBJ2-7; 9 bases align to TRBD2. Losses at the gene ends were 0 bases for V and 4 bases for J; bases not matched to a gene: 14. CDR1 and CDR2 from the germline V gene are SGHRS and YFSETQ. This CDR3 comprises 18 residues. This CDR3 is CASSLALSGRLPRYEQYF. DNA for the CDR3: TGCGCCAGCAGCTTGGCCCTTAGCGGGAGACTCCCGCGGTACGAGCAGTACTTC. The full variable domain, with the rest looked up from reference TRBV5-1 and TRBJ2-7, is KAGVTQTPRYLIKTRGQQVTLSCSPISGHRSVSWYQQTPGQGLQFLFEYFSETQRNKGNFPGRFSGRQFSNSRSEMNVSTLELGDSALYLCASSLALSGRLPRYEQYFGPGTRLTVT.

This chain joins TRBV10-3 and TRBJ2-7; 12 bases fit TRBD1. Germline V gene lookup returns CDR1 ENHRY and CDR2 SYGVKD. Trimming removed 2 bases from V and 3 bases from J; junction bases left unmatched: 5. The CDR3 is 16 amino acids. CDR3 nucleotides: TGTGCCATCAGTGAGCAGGGACAGGGGGCTAGCTACGAGCAGTACTTC. It is translated as CAISEQGQGASYEQYF.

CDR3 loop: CASSPAARKTYGYTF. CDR3 in DNA: TGTGCCAGCAGCCCGGCAGCTCGAAAGACCTATGGCTACACCTTC. The rearrangement links TRBV7-4 to TRBJ1-2; D is undetermined. This CDR3 contains 15 residues. Germline values: CDR1 SGHVT, CDR2 SQSDAQ. Trimming left V 5 bases short and J 4 bases short, with 17 bases between.

This rearrangement joins TRBV5-1 to TRBJ1-1; 11 positions agree with TRBD1. The V and J ends lost 4 bases and 4 bases, in that order; junction bases with no gene match: 6. The CDR3 totals 15 residues. Germline V gene lookup returns CDR1 SGHRS and CDR2 YFSETQ. CDR3 sequence (DNA): TGCGCCAGCAGCACAGGACAGGGGGCCTTCACTGAAGCTTTCTTT. It encodes CASSTGQGAFTEAFF.

Notes on this clone: The sample holds other DNA sequences that translate to the same CDR3. The chain links TRBV11-3 to TRBJ2-1; the D call may be TRBD1 or TRBD2 (5 bases each). V shed 3 bases and J shed 1 base, with 7 bases lying between them. This CDR3 has 14 amino acids. In germline, CDR1 is SGHNT, CDR2 YENEEA. The CDR3 loop reads CASSLGESYNEQFF. The CDR3 DNA reads TGTGCCAGCAGCTTGGGGGAGTCCTACAATGAGCAGTTCTTC.

This chain joins TRBV10-3 and TRBJ1-1; 7 bases align to TRBD1. In germline, CDR1 is ENHRY, CDR2 SYGVKD. Losses at the gene ends were 10 bases for V and 0 bases for J; bases not matched to a gene: 5. The CDR3 runs to 13 residues. The CDR3 reads CATTGAMNTEAFF. CDR3 bases: TGTGCCACAACAGGGGCCATGAACACTGAAGCTTTCTTT.

This clone was seen more than once but under ten times. This chain links TRBV7-2 with TRBJ2-3; D call uncertain. The germline V and J ends were trimmed by 7 bases and 2 bases, with 13 bases remaining between them. Germline CDR1 SGHTA, CDR2 FQGNSA. This CDR3 has 14 residues. This chain's CDR3 is CASTSYQLTDTQYF. The CDR3 DNA sequence: TGTGCCAGCACCTCTTACCAGCTCACAGATACGCAGTATTTT.

This chain joins TRBV6-5 and TRBJ2-3; TRBD2 matches 9 bases. This CDR3 has 15 amino acids. The germline gives CDR1 MNHEY, CDR2 SVGAGI. V lost 6 bases, J lost 1 base, and 5 bases stayed unmatched. The CDR3 region is CASRKGLAGTDTQYF. In DNA, the CDR3 is TGTGCCAGCAGAAAGGGACTAGCAGGCACAGATACGCAGTATTTT.

As regards this clone: A far larger clone is one base from this, pointing to a likely read error. The V call is TRBV28, the J call TRBJ2-5; D remains unclear. The germline gives CDR1 MDHEN, CDR2 SYDVKM. The ends were cut back, 8 bases at V and 0 bases at J, with 7 bases in the middle. The CDR3 contains 12 residues. CDR3 sequence reads: CASSTHQETQYF. CDR3 in DNA: TGTGCCAGCTCGACACACCAAGAGACCCAGTACTTC.

The genes are TRBV18 and TRBJ1-1; 7 bases agree with TRBD1. Trimming removed 2 bases from V and 0 bases from J; junction bases left unmatched: 15. The germline V gene encodes CDR1 KGHSH and CDR2 LQKENI. This CDR3 comprises 19 residues. The CDR3 protein is CASSPTGTANFLMNTEAFF. CDR3 in DNA: TGTGCCAGCTCACCAACCGGGACAGCAAATTTTCTCATGAACACTGAAGCTTTCTTT.

The chain couples TRBV19 to TRBJ1-1; the D is unclear. CDR3 length: 13 residues. The germline V and J ends were trimmed by 5 bases and 0 bases, with 7 bases remaining between them. Per germline, CDR1 LNHDA and CDR2 SQIVND (reference sequence). CDR3 amino acids: CASSAQMNTEAFF. CDR3 nucleotide sequence: TGTGCCAGTAGTGCCCAAATGAACACTGAAGCTTTCTTT.

In DNA, the CDR3 is TGCGCCAGCAGCGCGACAGGGGCGAACACTGAAGCTTTCTTT. Encoded protein: CASSATGANTEAFF. This chain links TRBV5-1 with TRBJ1-1; 8 nucleotides align to TRBD1. This CDR3 has 14 residues. V was clipped by 4 bases and J by 1 base; unmatched bases: 3. Germline V gene sequence: CDR1 SGHRS, CDR2 YFSETQ.

For this clone: Other DNA sequences within the sample encode an identical CDR3. The rearrangement uses TRBV5-1 and TRBJ1-3; perhaps TRBD1 as D (5 bases). The germline V and J ends were trimmed by 4 bases and 2 bases, with 10 bases remaining between them. Germline lookup yields CDR1 SGHRS and CDR2 YFSETQ. The CDR3 is 14 amino acids. The CDR3 spells CASSAGTAGNTIYF. The CDR3 coding sequence is TGCGCCAGCAGCGCAGGGACGGCTGGAAACACCATATATTTT.

V gene TRBV6-5 combines with J gene TRBJ2-3; 9 bases are a match to TRBD2. Germline V gene lookup returns CDR1 MNHEY and CDR2 SVGAGI. Trimming removed 4 bases from V and 7 bases from J; junction bases left unmatched: 6. This CDR3 has 14 amino acids. CDR3 sequence (DNA): TGTGCCAGCAGTTTAAGCGGGAGGACGAATACGCAGTATTTT. This translates into CASSLSGRTNTQYF.

The chain couples TRBV28 to TRBJ1-5, with D possibly being TRBD1 (6 bases). The ends were cut back, 3 bases at V and 6 bases at J, with 21 bases in the middle. This CDR3 has 17 amino acids. The germline V gene encodes CDR1 MDHEN and CDR2 SYDVKM. The CDR3 bases are TGTGCCAGCAGTTTCTCATGGCGCCGGGGGCGCGGTCAGCCCCAGCATTTT. This encodes CASSFSWRRGRGQPQHF.